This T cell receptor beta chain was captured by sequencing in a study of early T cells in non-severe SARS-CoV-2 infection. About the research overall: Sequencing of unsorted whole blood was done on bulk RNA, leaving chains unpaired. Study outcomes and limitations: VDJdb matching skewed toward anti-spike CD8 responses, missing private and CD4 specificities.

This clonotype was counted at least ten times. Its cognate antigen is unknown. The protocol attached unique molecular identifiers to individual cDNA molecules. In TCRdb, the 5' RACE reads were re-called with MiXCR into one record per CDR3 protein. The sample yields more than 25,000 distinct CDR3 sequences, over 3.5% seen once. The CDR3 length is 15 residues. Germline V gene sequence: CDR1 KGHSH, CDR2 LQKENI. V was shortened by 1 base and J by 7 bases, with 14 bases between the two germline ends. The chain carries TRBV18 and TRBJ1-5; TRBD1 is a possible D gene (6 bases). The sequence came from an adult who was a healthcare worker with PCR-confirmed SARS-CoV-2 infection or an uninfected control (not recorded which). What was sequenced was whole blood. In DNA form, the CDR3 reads TGTGCCAGCTCACCACGGTACAGGGTCGGGCAGCCCCAGCATTTT. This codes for CASSPRYRVGQPQHF.